A selection of T cell receptor beta chains follows, all from one sample in a study of T cell responses to AZD1222 COVID-19 vaccine. The protocol was immunoSEQ multiplex PCR, while the TCRdb copy is restricted to in-frame clones and leaves out a portion. The table has 80,000 or so clones, about 84% seen once. The source material was peripheral blood, sampled on day 0 of AZD1222 vaccination. These receptors originate from an adult in good health. Each CDR3 is given with its conserved first and last residue. D genes are given only for firm matches. Expanded clones get a size class; other rows say once, few or many, or leave the size out.

clone_size	d_call	j_call	v_call	cdr3_aa	cdr3_nt
NA	NA	TRBJ1-5	TRBV30	CAWSVSNPRAWQPQHF	TGTGCCTGGAGTGTGTCAAACCCGCGGGCATGGCAGCCCCAGCATTTT
NA	NA	TRBJ2-1	TRBV4-1	CASSQEDLDSNEQFF	TGCGCCAGCAGCCAAGAAGACCTCGACTCCAATGAGCAGTTCTTC
NA	TRBD2	TRBJ2-7	TRBV6-5	CASSYSLTTSVYEQYF	TGTGCCAGCAGTTACTCCCTTACTACTAGCGTCTACGAGCAGTACTTC
NA	TRBD1	TRBJ1-4	TRBV9	CASSTGGNEKLFF	TGTGCCAGCAGCACAGGGGGGAATGAAAAACTGTTTTTT
NA	NA	TRBJ2-5	TRBV10-3	CAISGNRETQYF	TGTGCCATCAGTGGGAACAGGGAGACCCAGTACTTC
NA	NA	TRBJ1-2	TRBV6-5	CASSYLIGGGYTF	TGTGCCAGCAGTTACCTTATAGGGGGAGGCTACACCTTC
NA	NA	TRBJ2-7	TRBV7-9	CASSLGFGGYEQYF	TGTGCCAGCAGCTTAGGGTTCGGGGGCTACGAGCAGTACTTC
NA	NA	TRBJ2-5	TRBV5-4	CASSLAGETQYF	TGTGCCAGCAGCTTGGCCGGGGAGACCCAGTACTTC
NA	NA	TRBJ2-1	TRBV14	CASSLRQGTSRSEQFF	TGTGCCAGCAGCCTTAGACAGGGGACTAGCAGGAGTGAGCAGTTCTTC
NA	NA	TRBJ1-1	TRBV9	CASSHRGESSAEAFF	TGTGCCAGCAGCCACCGGGGGGAGTCTAGCGCTGAAGCTTTCTTT
NA	TRBD2	TRBJ2-1	TRBV5-8	CASSFSRGVYNEQFF	TGTGCCAGCAGCTTCTCGCGGGGGGTCTACAATGAGCAGTTCTTC
NA	NA	TRBJ1-6	TRBV3-1/TRBV3-2	CASSQDRGTRNSPLHF	TGTGCCAGCAGCCAAGATCGGGGGACGCGCAATTCACCCCTCCACTTT
NA	NA	TRBJ1-3	TRBV7-9	CASSLAGATGNTIYF	TGTGCCAGCAGCTTAGCGGGGGCAACTGGAAACACCATATATTTT
NA	NA	TRBJ1-3	TRBV29-1	CSVALRGSSGGNTIYF	TGCAGCGTTGCTCTCAGGGGCAGCTCGGGTGGAAACACCATATATTTT
NA	NA	TRBJ2-1	TRBV2	CASSDRGLNYNEQFF	TGTGCCAGCAGTGACAGGGGACTGAACTACAATGAGCAGTTCTTC
few	TRBD1	TRBJ1-2	TRBV7-2	CASSLQGANYGYTF	TGTGCCAGCAGCTTACAGGGGGCGAACTATGGCTACACCTTC
NA	NA	TRBJ1-2	TRBV4-1	CASSQSGVGYGYTF	TGCGCCAGCAGCCAGTCGGGAGTCGGCTATGGCTACACCTTC
NA	NA	TRBJ1-2	TRBV12-3/TRBV12-4	CASSFFEGSGYTF	TGTGCCAGCAGTTTCTTTGAGGGTAGTGGCTACACCTTC
many	TRBD1	TRBJ1-1	TRBV11-2	CASSFPQGDRGNTEAFF	TGTGCCAGCAGCTTCCCCCAGGGGGACAGGGGGAACACTGAAGCTTTCTTT
NA	TRBD2	TRBJ2-3	TRBV7-2	CASSLGAGGYTDTQYF	TGTGCCAGCAGCTTGGGGGCGGGAGGGTACACAGATACGCAGTATTTT
NA	NA	TRBJ1-2	TRBV11-2	CASSSRGAVWGYTF	TGTGCCAGCAGCTCCCGCGGGGCCGTCTGGGGCTACACCTTC
NA	TRBD1	TRBJ1-2	TRBV30	CAWSQGLSYGYTF	TGTGCCTGGTCACAGGGGTTAAGCTATGGCTACACCTTC
few	NA	TRBJ1-5	TRBV6-2/TRBV6-3	CASSQDSNNQPQHF	TGTGCCAGCAGTCAGGACAGTAACAATCAGCCCCAGCATTTT
NA	NA	TRBJ1-6	TRBV4-2	CASSQDPDNNSPLHF	TGTGCCAGCAGCCAAGATCCGGACAATAATTCACCCCTCCACTTT
NA	NA	TRBJ1-1	TRBV19	CASSIQGRGTEAFF	TGTGCCAGTAGTATACAGGGGCGCGGCACTGAAGCTTTCTTT
NA	NA	TRBJ1-2	TRBV19	CASSSGWDYGYTF	TGTGCCAGTAGTTCGGGGTGGGACTATGGCTACACCTTC
NA	TRBD1	TRBJ2-7	TRBV14	CASSQSRDRPGFYEQYF	TGTGCCAGCAGCCAAAGCCGGGACAGACCAGGATTCTACGAGCAGTACTTC
NA	NA	TRBJ2-1	TRBV4-1	CASSQEETYYNEQFF	TGCGCCAGCAGCCAAGAAGAGACGTACTACAATGAGCAGTTCTTC
NA	NA	TRBJ2-1	TRBV12-3/TRBV12-4	CASSRGIEQFF	TGTGCCAGCAGTCGGGGGATTGAGCAGTTCTTC
once	NA	TRBJ2-2	TRBV6-2/TRBV6-3	CASSFGSGELFF	TGTGCCAGCAGTTTCGGATCCGGGGAGCTGTTTTTT
NA	NA	TRBJ1-1	TRBV2	CASNHRGTEAFF	TGTGCCAGCAACCACCGGGGCACTGAAGCTTTCTTT
NA	TRBD1	TRBJ1-4	TRBV19	CASTGTANEKLFF	TGTGCCAGTACCGGGACAGCAAATGAAAAACTGTTTTTT
NA	TRBD1	TRBJ1-1	TRBV27	CASRATGSGTEAFF	TGTGCCAGCAGAGCGACAGGGAGCGGCACTGAAGCTTTCTTT
NA	NA	TRBJ2-2	TRBV5-1	CASSPDRFAGELFF	TGCGCCAGCAGCCCCGACAGGTTTGCCGGGGAGCTGTTTTTT
NA	NA	TRBJ2-7	TRBV20-1	CSAREVYEQYF	TGCAGTGCTAGGGAGGTCTACGAGCAGTACTTC
NA	TRBD2	TRBJ2-5	TRBV13	CASSSLSGAYQETQYF	TGTGCCAGCAGCTCTCTTAGCGGGGCCTACCAAGAGACCCAGTACTTC
NA	NA	TRBJ2-5	TRBV6-5	CASSLGLDLETQYF	TGTGCCAGCAGTTTGGGCCTCGACCTCGAGACCCAGTACTTC
NA	TRBD1	TRBJ1-5	TRBV7-2	CASSLADRDGPNQPQHF	TGTGCCAGCAGCTTAGCCGACAGGGATGGCCCTAATCAGCCCCAGCATTTT
NA	TRBD2	TRBJ2-3	TRBV2	CASSESAGVTSDTQYF	TGTGCCAGCAGTGAATCAGCGGGGGTTACATCAGATACGCAGTATTTT
NA	NA	TRBJ2-2	TRBV3-1/TRBV3-2	CASSQVRNTGELFF	TGTGCCAGCAGCCAAGTCAGGAACACCGGGGAGCTGTTTTTT
NA	TRBD1	TRBJ1-6	TRBV2	CASKPTGLTSYNSPLHF	TGTGCCAGCAAACCGACAGGGCTGACGTCCTATAATTCACCCCTCCACTTT